The next 7 T cell receptor beta chains were all read from a single sample in a study of response to subunit inactivated influenza vaccine. TCRdb recomputed calls from the RT-PCR reads with MiXCR, one row per CDR3 protein. In the table there are under 950,000 distinct CDR3 sequences, around 20% of which are singletons. The specimen comprised PBMCs from blood, sampled approximately 5 days after vaccination. The receptors derive from a middle-aged man who received an inactivated influenza vaccine.

This clonotype was counted between two and nine times. The chain couples TRBV10-3 to TRBJ2-3; D is uncertain. CDR3 length: 12 residues. Germline V gene lookup returns CDR1 ENHRY and CDR2 SYGVKD. Trimming removed 6 bases at V and 10 bases at J, with 14 bases between. CDR3 in DNA: TGTGCCATCAGCGACGGCCGTACCCCGCAGTATTTT. Protein: CAISDGRTPQYF.

This clonotype was recorded many times. The genes are TRBV5-1 and TRBJ1-2; D is unresolved. Germline CDR1 reads SGHRS; CDR2 reads YFSETQ. The CDR3 extends over 15 amino acids. V dropped 1 base and J dropped 6 bases, with 16 bases sitting between them. In DNA, the CDR3 is TGCGCCAGCAGCTTGCAACCGGCCTCCCAGGATGGCTACACCTTC. Protein: CASSLQPASQDGYTF.

This clonotype was recorded at least ten times. The CDR3 nucleotides are TGCGCCAGCAGCTTCACAGGGGTCGGAAACACTGAAGCTTTCTTT. Its protein is CASSFTGVGNTEAFF. The V and J genes are TRBV5-1 and TRBJ1-1; 7 nucleotides line up with TRBD1. J gave up 2 bases and V 2 bases, and 6 bases lay outside the gene matches. CDR1 and CDR2 from the germline V gene are SGHRS and YFSETQ. The CDR3 sequence is 15 residues long.

This chain uses TRBV7-9 with TRBJ2-1, with D tentatively TRBD2 (6 bases). From germline, CDR1 is SEHNR and CDR2 FQNEAQ (reference sequence). Trimming took off 4 bases at V and 3 bases at J, with 13 bases between the two ends. This CDR3 region has 15 residues. Written as DNA, the CDR3 is TGTGCCAGCAGCTGGGGACTCGGACGCTACAATGAGCAGTTCTTC. Translated: CASSWGLGRYNEQFF.

This clonotype was observed a few times. This chain joins TRBV11-2 and TRBJ1-2; D ambiguous. CDR1 and CDR2 from the germline V gene are SGHAT and FQNNGV. This CDR3 comprises 15 residues. V shed 1 base and J shed 3 bases, with 12 bases lying between them. DNA for the CDR3: TGTGCCAGCAGCTTAGCTACCGGAGAGGACTATGGCTACACCTTC. As protein: CASSLATGEDYGYTF.

This clonotype appeared many times. This chain connects TRBV7-2 to TRBJ2-1, with 11 bases aligning to TRBD2. This CDR3 has 16 residues. Trimming cost V 3 bases and J 4 bases; bases outside gene matches: 5. Germline V lookup: CDR1 SGHTA, CDR2 FQGNSA. The CDR3 DNA is TGTGCCAGCAGCTTCACCGGGACTAGCGGATACAATGAGCAGTTCTTC. Translating gives CASSFTGTSGYNEQFF.

This clonotype was picked up a small number of times. V gene TRBV5-1 combines with J gene TRBJ2-2, with no clear D. V was pared by 3 bases and J by 4 bases, with 7 bases between. This CDR3 region has 13 residues. Germline V gene sequence: CDR1 SGHRS, CDR2 YFSETQ. CDR3 region: CASSSDRTGELFF. CDR3 in DNA: TGCGCCAGCAGCTCGGACCGCACCGGGGAGCTGTTTTTT. The full variable domain, completed using reference TRBV5-1 and TRBJ2-2, is KAGVTQTPRYLIKTRGQQVTLSCSPISGHRSVSWYQQTPGQGLQFLFEYFSETQRNKGNFPGRFSGRQFSNSRSEMNVSTLELGDSALYLCASSSDRTGELFFGEGSRLTVL.